This T cell receptor beta chain was captured in a study of blood T cell repertoires in COVID-19. Recovered participants had two consecutive negative NP/OP PCR tests, healthcare professional clearance, or symptom resolution. Sequencing was performed with immunoSEQ multiplex PCR; in TCRdb, only in-frame clones are kept and a portion is missing. The table lists about 300,000 clones, 85% to 90% of them singletons. Germline CDR1 and CDR2: MGHRA and YSYEKL. Trimming pared 1 base from V and 6 bases from J, leaving 16 bases between. This CDR3 contains 15 residues. This chain joins TRBV4-1 and TRBJ2-7; possible D gene TRBD2, 6 bases. This sequence was found in a man in his thirties or forties who had recovered from COVID-19. The sequenced sample was PBMCs or T cells enriched from blood (not recorded which). The CDR3 loop is CASSQVAGRVGEQYF. The DNA of the CDR3 is TGCGCCAGCAGCCAAGTGGCGGGGCGGGTCGGCGAGCAGTACTTC.